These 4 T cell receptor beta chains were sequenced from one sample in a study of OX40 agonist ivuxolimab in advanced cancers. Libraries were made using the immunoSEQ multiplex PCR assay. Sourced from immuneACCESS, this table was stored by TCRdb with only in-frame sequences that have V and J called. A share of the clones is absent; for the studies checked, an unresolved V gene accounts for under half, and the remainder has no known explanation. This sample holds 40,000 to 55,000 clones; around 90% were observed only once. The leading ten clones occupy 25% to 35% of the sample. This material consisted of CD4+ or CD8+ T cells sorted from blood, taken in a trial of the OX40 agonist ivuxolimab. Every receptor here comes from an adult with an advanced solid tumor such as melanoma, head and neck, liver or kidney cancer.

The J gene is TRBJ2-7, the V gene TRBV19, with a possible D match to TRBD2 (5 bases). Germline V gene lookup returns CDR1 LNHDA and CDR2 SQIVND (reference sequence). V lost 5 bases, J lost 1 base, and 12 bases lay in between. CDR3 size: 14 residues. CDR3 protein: CASSLRGKSYEQYF. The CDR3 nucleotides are TGTGCCAGTAGTCTTCGGGGAAAGTCCTACGAGCAGTACTTC.

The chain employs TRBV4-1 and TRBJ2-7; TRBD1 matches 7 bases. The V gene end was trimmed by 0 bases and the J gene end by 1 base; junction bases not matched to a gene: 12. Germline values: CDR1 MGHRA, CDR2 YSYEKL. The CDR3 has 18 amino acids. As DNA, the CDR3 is TGCGCCAGCAGCCAAGATACCACGACAGGGCTAGCATCCTACGAGCAGTACTTC. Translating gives CASSQDTTTGLASYEQYF.

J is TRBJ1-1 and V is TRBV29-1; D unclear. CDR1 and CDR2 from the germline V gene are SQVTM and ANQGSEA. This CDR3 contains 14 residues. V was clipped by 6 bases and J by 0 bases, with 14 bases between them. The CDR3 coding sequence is TGCAGCGTCCTAGAGTTGGAGGTGAACACTGAAGCTTTCTTT. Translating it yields CSVLELEVNTEAFF.

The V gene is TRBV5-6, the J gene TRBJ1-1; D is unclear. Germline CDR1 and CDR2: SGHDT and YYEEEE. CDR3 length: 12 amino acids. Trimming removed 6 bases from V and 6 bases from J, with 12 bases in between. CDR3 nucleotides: TGTGCCAGCACCGTGGGAATGTCTGAAGCTTTCTTT. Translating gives CASTVGMSEAFF.